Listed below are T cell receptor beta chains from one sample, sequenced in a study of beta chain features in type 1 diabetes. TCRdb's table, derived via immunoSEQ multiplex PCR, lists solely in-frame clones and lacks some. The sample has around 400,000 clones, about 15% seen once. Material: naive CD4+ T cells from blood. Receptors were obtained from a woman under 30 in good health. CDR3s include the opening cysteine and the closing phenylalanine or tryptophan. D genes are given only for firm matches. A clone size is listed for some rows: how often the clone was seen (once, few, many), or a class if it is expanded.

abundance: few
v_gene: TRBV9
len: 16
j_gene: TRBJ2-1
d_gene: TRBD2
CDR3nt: TGTGCCAGCAGCTCCCGGGGAGGGACGGTCATTAATGAGCAGTTCTTC
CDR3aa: CASSSRGGTVINEQFF

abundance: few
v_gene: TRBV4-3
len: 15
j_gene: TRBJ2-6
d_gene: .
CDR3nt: TGCGCCAGCAGCCCGACAGGATCTGGGGCCAACGTCCTGACTTTC
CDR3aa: CASSPTGSGANVLTF

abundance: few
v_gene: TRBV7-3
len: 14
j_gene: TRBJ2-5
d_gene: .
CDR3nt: TGTGCCAGCAGCTCAGGCGTCGGGGAGGAGACCCAGTACTTC
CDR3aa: CASSSGVGEETQYF

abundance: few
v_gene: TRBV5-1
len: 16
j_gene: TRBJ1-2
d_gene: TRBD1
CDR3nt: TGCGCCAGCAGCTGGGGCCCGACAGGGTTGGAGAATGGCTACACCTTC
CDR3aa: CASSWGPTGLENGYTF

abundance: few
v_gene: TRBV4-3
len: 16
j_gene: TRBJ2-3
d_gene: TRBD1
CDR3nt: TGCGCCAGCAGCCCAAGAGCGACAGGGGGCACAGATACGCAGTATTTT
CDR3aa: CASSPRATGGTDTQYF

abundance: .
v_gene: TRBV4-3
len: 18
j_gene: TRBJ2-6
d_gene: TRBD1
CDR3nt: TGCGCCAGCAGCCAGCGGGACAGGGGGATCTCTGGGGCCAACGTCCTGACTTTC
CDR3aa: CASSQRDRGISGANVLTF

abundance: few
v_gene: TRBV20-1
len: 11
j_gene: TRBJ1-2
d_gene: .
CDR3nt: TGCAGTGCTAGAGAGAGGAATGGCTACACCTTC
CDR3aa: CSARERNGYTF

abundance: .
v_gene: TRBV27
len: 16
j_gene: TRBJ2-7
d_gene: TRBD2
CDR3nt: TGTGCCAGCAGTAAGGGGACCGGGACTAGCAGATACGAGCAGTACTTC
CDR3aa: CASSKGTGTSRYEQYF

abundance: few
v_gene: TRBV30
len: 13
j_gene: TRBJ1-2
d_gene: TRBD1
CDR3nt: TGTGCCTGGAGTGTCGTGAAGGGGGCCGGCTACACCTTC
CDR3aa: CAWSVVKGAGYTF

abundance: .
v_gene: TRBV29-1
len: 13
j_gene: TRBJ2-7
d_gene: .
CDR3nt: TGCAGCGTTGAAATACTTAGCTCCTACGAGCAGTACTTC
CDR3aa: CSVEILSSYEQYF

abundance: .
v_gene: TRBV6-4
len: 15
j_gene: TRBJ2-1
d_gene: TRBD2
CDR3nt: TGTGCCAGCGGGCCTAGCGGGAGGGCCTACAATGAGCAGTTCTTC
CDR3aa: CASGPSGRAYNEQFF

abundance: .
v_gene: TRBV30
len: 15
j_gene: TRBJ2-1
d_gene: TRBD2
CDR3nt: TGTGCCTGGACCCGCCTCGCGGGAGGGTACAATGAGCAGTTCTTC
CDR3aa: CAWTRLAGGYNEQFF

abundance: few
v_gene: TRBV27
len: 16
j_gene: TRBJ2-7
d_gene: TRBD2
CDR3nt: TGTGCCAGCAGTTTAGTAGCGGGAGGTCGGACCTACGAGCAGTACTTC
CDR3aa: CASSLVAGGRTYEQYF

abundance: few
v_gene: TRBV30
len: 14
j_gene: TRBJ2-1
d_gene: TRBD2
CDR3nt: TGTGCCTGGACTAGCGGGAGAGGATCCAATGAGCAGTTCTTC
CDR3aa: CAWTSGRGSNEQFF

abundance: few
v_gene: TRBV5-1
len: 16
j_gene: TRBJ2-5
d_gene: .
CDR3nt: TGCGCCAGCAGCCCCTTACGAGGAGGTATGCAAGAGACCCAGTACTTC
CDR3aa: CASSPLRGGMQETQYF

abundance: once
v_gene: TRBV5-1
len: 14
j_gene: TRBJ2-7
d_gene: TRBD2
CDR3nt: TGCGCCAGCAGTCCAAGCGGGAGGGTCGACGAGCAGTACTTC
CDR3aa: CASSPSGRVDEQYF

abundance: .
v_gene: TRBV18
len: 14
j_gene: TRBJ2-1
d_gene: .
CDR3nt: TGTGCCAGCTCACCACCAACACCTTACAATGAGCAGTTCTTC
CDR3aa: CASSPPTPYNEQFF

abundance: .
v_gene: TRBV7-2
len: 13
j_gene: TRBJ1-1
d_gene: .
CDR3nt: TGTGCCAGCAGCCAGACAGTGAACACTGAAGCTTTCTTT
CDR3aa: CASSQTVNTEAFF

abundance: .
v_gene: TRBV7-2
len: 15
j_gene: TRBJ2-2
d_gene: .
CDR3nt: TGTGCCAGCAGTCCAAGACGGGGAAACACCGGGGAGCTGTTTTTT
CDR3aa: CASSPRRGNTGELFF

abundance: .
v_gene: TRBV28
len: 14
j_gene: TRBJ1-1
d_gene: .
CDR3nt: TGTGCCAGCACCCTAGGACAGTGGAACACTGAAGCTTTCTTT
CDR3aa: CASTLGQWNTEAFF

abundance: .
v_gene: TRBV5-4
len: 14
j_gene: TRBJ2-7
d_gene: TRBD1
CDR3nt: TGTGCCAGCAGCTGGGAACAGGGGATCTACGAGCAGTACTTC
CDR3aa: CASSWEQGIYEQYF

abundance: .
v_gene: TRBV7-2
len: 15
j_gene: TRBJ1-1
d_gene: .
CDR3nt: TGTGCCAGCAGCTCACCCCGACTCCCACTTATTGAAGCTTTCTTT
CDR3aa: CASSSPRLPLIEAFF

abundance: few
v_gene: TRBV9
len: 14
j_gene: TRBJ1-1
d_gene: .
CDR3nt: TGTGCCAGCAGCGCAAGACAGGAGAACACTGAAGCTTTCTTT
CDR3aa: CASSARQENTEAFF

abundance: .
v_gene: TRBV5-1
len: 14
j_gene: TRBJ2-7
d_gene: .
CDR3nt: TGCGCCAGCAGCTTGGGGTCCGGGTACGACGAGCAGTACTTC
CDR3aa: CASSLGSGYDEQYF

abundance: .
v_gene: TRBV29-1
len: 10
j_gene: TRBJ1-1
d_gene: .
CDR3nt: TGCAGCGTTATATCCACTGAAGCTTTCTTT
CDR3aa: CSVISTEAFF

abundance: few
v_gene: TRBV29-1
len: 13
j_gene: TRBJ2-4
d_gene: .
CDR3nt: TGCAGCGTCGGAGCAGGGGTCAAAAACATTCAGTACTTC
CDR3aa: CSVGAGVKNIQYF

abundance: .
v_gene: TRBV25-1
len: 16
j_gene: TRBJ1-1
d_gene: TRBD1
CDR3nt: TGTGCCAGCAGTGCTACCTACGGACAGGGTAGCACTGAAGCTTTCTTT
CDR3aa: CASSATYGQGSTEAFF

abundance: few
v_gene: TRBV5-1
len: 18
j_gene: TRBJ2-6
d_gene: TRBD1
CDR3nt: TGCGCCAGCAGCCTCACTGGGACAGGGGGCCCTGGGGCCAACGTCCTGACTTTC
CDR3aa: CASSLTGTGGPGANVLTF

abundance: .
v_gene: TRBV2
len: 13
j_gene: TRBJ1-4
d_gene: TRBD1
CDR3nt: TGTGCCAGCACTGACAGGGGAACGGAAAAACTGTTTTTT
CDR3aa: CASTDRGTEKLFF

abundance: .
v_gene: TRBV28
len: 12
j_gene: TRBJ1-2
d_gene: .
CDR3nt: TGTGCCAGCGTCTGGGGGGGGAGTGGCTACACCTTC
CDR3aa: CASVWGGSGYTF

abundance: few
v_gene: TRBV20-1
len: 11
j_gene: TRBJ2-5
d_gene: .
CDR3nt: TGCAGTGCCAGGGCCCAAGAGACCCAGTACTTC
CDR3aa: CSARAQETQYF

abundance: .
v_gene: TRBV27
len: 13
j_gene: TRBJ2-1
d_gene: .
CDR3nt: TGTGCCAGCAGTGTTGGACTGTACAATGAGCAGTTCTTC
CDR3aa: CASSVGLYNEQFF

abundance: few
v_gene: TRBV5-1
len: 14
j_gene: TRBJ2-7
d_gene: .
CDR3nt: TGCGCCAGCAGCAAGGATGGAGGGGCCTACGAGCAGTACTTC
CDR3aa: CASSKDGGAYEQYF

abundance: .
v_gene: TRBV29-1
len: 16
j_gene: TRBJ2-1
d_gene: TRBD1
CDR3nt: TGCAGCGTTGAGGTCTGGGGGACAGTAGGATACAATGAGCAGTTCTTC
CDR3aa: CSVEVWGTVGYNEQFF

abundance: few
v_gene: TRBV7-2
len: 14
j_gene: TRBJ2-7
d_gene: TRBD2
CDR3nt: TGTGCCAGCAGTTATAGCGGGAGAGTGGACGAGCAGTACTTC
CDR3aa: CASSYSGRVDEQYF

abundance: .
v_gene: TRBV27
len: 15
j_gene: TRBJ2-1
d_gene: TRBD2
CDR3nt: TGTGCCAGCAGGATGACTAGCGGGGACTACAATGAGCAGTTCTTC
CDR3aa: CASRMTSGDYNEQFF

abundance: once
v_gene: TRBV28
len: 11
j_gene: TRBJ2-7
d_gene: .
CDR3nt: TGTGCCAGCAGTTCAATCTACGAGCAGTACTTC
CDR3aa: CASSSIYEQYF

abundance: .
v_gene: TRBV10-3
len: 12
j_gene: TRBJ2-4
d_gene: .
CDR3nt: TGTGCCATCAGTGAGGAGGGAAACATTCAGTACTTC
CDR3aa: CAISEEGNIQYF

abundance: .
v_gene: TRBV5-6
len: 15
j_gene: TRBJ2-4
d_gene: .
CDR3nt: TGTGCCAGCAGCTTGGGGAGTGTAGCCAAAAACATTCAGTACTTC
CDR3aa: CASSLGSVAKNIQYF

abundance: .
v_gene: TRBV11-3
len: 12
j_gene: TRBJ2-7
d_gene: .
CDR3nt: TGTGCCAGCAGCTTAAACAACGCCGAGCAGTACTTC
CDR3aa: CASSLNNAEQYF

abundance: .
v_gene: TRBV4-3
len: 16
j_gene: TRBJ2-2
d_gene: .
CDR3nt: TGCGCCAGCAGCCAAGACGAGACTAGGTGCACCGGGGAGCTGTTTTTT
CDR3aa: CASSQDETRCTGELFF